Listed below are T cell receptor beta chains from one sample, sequenced in a study of Ad26.COV2.S vaccination and SARS-CoV-2 variants. Profiling relied on immunoSEQ multiplex PCR, and the TCRdb table lists in-frame clones only, not all of them. The data hold 440,000 or so clones, with over 80% observed a single time. This material consisted of peripheral blood, taken in a trial of Ad26.COV2.S vaccine versus placebo. The receptors originated from a person between 18 and 65 years old who received the Ad26.COV2.S COVID-19 vaccine or a placebo. CDR3s include the opening cysteine and the closing phenylalanine or tryptophan. D genes are given only for firm matches. Some rows mark clone size as missing; the rest say once, few, many or name a class of expanded clone.

D gene | clone size | V gene | CDR3 protein
- | - | TRBV11-2 | CASSLEGGLLSETQYF
- | - | TRBV6-5 | CVTGNTDGYEQYF
TRBD2 | once | TRBV6-2/TRBV6-3 | CASSLLAERPTYEQYF
- | - | TRBV9 | CASSGGTGPGNTIYF
TRBD1 | - | TRBV5-1 | CASSSGTGDAYEQYF
TRBD1 | - | TRBV5-6 | CASSFPRQGSYEQYF
TRBD1 | - | TRBV7-8 | CASSTGQTGVGELFF
- | - | TRBV6-2/TRBV6-3 | CASSRPGISVFYEQYF
TRBD1 | - | TRBV18 | CASSPPGTGNTGELFF
- | - | TRBV21-1 | CASSNQLRQGWEEKLFF
- | - | TRBV30 | CAWSRTVSTDTQYF
- | - | TRBV28 | CASSLKITNTGELFF
- | - | TRBV6-2/TRBV6-3 | CASSPPKGGYDQPQHF
- | - | TRBV6-5 | CASSYSMGVLNEQFF
TRBD1 | - | TRBV5-1 | CASSLEGSGGRGNTIYF
- | - | TRBV30 | CAWSVGPLGQPQHF
- | once | TRBV29-1 | CSVAALAFANEQFF
- | - | TRBV7-9 | CASSLGRAPYEQYF
- | - | TRBV19 | CASSIDQGGGAYNEQFF
TRBD2 | - | TRBV7-2 | CASSRQRGNQETQYF
- | - | TRBV11-2 | CASSIPPDTQYF
- | - | TRBV15 | CATSRDRNYGYTF
TRBD1 | - | TRBV5-1 | CASSLGQGRGNGYTF
- | once | TRBV4-1 | CASRGAPRGATYNEQFF
- | once | TRBV6-5 | CASSTGNQPQHF
TRBD1 | - | TRBV7-2 | CASSSQQGARGYTF
TRBD2 | - | TRBV19 | CASTGGSYEQYF
TRBD1 | - | TRBV28 | CASSFPGTGSSETQYF
- | - | TRBV5-1 | CASSLDSSNTGELFF
- | - | TRBV5-4 | CASSLRAGPTDTQYF
TRBD2 | - | TRBV11-2 | CASSSRQLIAGPYTDTQYF
TRBD2 | once | TRBV7-2 | CASSLSLLAGGPNTDTQYF
TRBD2 | - | TRBV6-5 | CASSYGGGSEQYF
- | once | TRBV4-1 | CASSPRDAQSEAFF
TRBD1 | - | TRBV3-1/TRBV3-2 | CASSPTGGNINTGELFF
- | - | TRBV29-1 | CSVEGANYEQYF
- | - | TRBV6-5 | CASSNYEQYF
- | once | TRBV10-1 | CASSDESLSYEQYF
- | - | TRBV10-3 | CAISESTVGLSTF
TRBD1 | - | TRBV5-1 | CASSSRQGDTQYF
- | - | TRBV3-1/TRBV3-2 | CASSQNLQGNSPLHF
TRBD1 | - | TRBV6-2/TRBV6-3 | CASSYTDSGTGSGGYTF
- | - | TRBV7-2 | CASSLQGLRNNGQFF
TRBD1 | - | TRBV14 | CASGRDRQETQYF